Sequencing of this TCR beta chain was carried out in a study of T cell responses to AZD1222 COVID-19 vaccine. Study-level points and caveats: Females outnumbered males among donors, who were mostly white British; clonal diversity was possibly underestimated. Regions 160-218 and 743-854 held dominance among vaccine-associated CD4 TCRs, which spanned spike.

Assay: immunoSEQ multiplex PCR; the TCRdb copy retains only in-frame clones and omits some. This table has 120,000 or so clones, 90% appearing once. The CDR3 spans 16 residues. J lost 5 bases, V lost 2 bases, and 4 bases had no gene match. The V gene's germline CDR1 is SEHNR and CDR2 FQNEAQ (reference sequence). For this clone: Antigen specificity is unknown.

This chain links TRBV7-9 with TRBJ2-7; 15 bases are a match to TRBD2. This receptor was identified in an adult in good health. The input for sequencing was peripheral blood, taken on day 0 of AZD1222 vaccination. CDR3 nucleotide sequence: TGTGCCAGCAGCTTACCCCGGACTAGCGGGAGGGACGAGCAGTACTTC. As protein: CASSLPRTSGRDEQYF.